This TCR beta chain was obtained from a study of blood T cell repertoires in COVID-19. Only in-frame clones appear in the TCRdb table, and some are missing; sequencing was by immunoSEQ multiplex PCR. Of approximately 310,000 clones in the sample, 89% are singletons; the top ten hold 4.5% to 5.5%. Recovery meant two consecutive negative NP/OP PCR tests, professional clearance, or resolved symptoms. The CDR3 sequence is 14 residues long. Trimming at V came to 6 bases and at J to 4 bases, leaving 7 bases not matched to a gene. Germline V gives CDR1 SGHAT, CDR2 FQNNGV. The sequence came from a man aged 60 to 69 who had recovered from COVID-19. The sample taken for sequencing was PBMCs or T cells enriched from blood (not recorded which). The genes are TRBV11-2 and TRBJ2-5, with TRBD2 identical over 8 bases. The CDR3 region is CASSYRSGRETQYF. The CDR3, as DNA: TGTGCCAGCAGTTACCGAAGCGGGAGAGAGACCCAGTACTTC.